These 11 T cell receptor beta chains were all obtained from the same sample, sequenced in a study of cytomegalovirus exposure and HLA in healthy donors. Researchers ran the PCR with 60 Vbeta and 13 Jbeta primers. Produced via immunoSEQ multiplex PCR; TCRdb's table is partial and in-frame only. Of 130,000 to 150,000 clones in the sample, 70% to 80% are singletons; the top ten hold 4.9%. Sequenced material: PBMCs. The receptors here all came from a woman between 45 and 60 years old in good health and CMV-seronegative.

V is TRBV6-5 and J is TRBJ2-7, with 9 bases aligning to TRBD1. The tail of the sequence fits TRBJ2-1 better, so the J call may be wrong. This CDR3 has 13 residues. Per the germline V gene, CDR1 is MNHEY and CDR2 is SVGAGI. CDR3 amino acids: CASRTDRGDEQFF. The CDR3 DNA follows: TGTGCCAGCAGGACAGACAGGGGGGACGAGCAGTTCTTC.

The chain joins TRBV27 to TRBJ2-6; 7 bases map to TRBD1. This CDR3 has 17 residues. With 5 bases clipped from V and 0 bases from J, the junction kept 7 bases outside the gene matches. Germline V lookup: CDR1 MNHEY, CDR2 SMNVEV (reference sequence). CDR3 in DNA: TGTGCCAGCAGTCACCGGGACAGTTCCTCTGGGGCCAACGTCCTGACTTTC. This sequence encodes CASSHRDSSSGANVLTF.

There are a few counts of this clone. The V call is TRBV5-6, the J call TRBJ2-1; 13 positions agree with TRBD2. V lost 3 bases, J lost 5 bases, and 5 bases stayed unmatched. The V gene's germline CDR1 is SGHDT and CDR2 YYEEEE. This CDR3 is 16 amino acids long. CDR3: CASSSPTSGGHNEQFF. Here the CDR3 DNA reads TGTGCCAGCAGCTCCCCGACTAGCGGGGGGCACAATGAGCAGTTCTTC.

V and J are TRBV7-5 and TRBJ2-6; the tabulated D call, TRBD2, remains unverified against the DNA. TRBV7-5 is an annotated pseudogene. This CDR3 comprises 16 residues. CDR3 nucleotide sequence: TGTGCCAGAAGCCCTTCGGGAATCCCTGGGGCCAACGTCCTGACTTTC. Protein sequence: CARSPSGIPGANVLTF.

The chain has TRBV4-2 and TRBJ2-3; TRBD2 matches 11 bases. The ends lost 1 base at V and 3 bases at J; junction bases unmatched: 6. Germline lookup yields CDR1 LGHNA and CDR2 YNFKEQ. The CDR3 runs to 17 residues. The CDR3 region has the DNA TGTGCCAGCAGCCAAGTTATTAGCGGGGGGGGGACAGATACGCAGTATTTT. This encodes CASSQVISGGGTDTQYF.

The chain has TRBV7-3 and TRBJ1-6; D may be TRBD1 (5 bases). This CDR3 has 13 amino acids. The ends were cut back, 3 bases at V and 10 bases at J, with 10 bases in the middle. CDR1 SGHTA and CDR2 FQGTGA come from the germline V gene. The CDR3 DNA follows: TGTGCCAGCAGCTTCAGGGAGGGCTCACCCCTCCACTTT. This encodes CASSFREGSPLHF.

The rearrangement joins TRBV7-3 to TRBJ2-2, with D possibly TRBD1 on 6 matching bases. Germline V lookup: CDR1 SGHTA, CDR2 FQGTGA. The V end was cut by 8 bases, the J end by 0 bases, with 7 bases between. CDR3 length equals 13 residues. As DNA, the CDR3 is TGTGCCAGCGGACAGTCGAACACCGGGGAGCTGTTTTTT. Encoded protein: CASGQSNTGELFF. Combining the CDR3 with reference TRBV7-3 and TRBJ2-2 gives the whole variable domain GAGVSQTPSNKVTEKGKYVELRCDPISGHTALYWYRQSLGQGPEFLIYFQGTGAADDSGLPNDRFFAVRPEGSVSTLKIQRTERGDSAVYLCASGQSNTGELFFGEGSRLTVL.

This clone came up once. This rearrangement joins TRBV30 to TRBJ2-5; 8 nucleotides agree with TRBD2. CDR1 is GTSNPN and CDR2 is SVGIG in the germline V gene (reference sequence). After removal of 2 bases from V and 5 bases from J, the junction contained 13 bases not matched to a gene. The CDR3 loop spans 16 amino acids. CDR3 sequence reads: CAWSLTGGGLGETQYF. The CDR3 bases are TGTGCCTGGAGTCTGACCGGGGGGGGTTTAGGGGAGACCCAGTACTTC.

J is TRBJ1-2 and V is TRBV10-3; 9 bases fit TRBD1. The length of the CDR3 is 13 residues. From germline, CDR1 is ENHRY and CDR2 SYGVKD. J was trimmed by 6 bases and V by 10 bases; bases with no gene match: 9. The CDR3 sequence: CATRDREFDGYTF. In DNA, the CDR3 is TGTGCCACGAGGGACAGGGAATTCGATGGCTACACCTTC.

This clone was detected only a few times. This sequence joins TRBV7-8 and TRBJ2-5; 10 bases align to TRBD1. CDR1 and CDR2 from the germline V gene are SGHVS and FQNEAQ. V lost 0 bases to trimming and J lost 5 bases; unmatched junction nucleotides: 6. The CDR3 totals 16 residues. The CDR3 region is CASSLARQGAGETQYF. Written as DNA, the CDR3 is TGTGCCAGCAGCTTAGCCAGACAGGGGGCAGGGGAGACCCAGTACTTC.

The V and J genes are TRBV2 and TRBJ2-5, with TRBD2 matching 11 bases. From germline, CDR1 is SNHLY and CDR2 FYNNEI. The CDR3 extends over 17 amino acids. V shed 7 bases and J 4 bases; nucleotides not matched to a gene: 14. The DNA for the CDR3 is TGTGCCAGCAACCCACTAGCGGGGGCTTTAGGAGGAGAGACCCAGTACTTC. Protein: CASNPLAGALGGETQYF.